This T cell receptor (beta chain) was identified in a study of T cell responses to AZD1222 COVID-19 vaccine. Findings and limits, study-wide: Only 5 or 6 people who got AZD1222 tested seropositive at baseline. Two doses of AZD1222 preceded a rise in Spike-specific TCR breadth and depth. Spike was spanned by vaccine-associated CD4 TCRs, with dominance at 160-218 and 743-854.

V was shortened by 0 bases and J by 2 bases, with 6 bases between the two germline ends. The CDR3 is 14 amino acids. The V gene's germline CDR1 is LNHNV and CDR2 YYDKDF (reference sequence). Profiled with immunoSEQ multiplex PCR; TCRdb holds only in-frame clones, not every one. The table has some 120,000 clones, about nine tenths seen once; the top ten hold about 7%. As concerns this clone: The antigen is undetermined.

This specimen was peripheral blood, taken on day 0 of AZD1222 vaccination. The TCR comes from an adult in good health. V is TRBV15 and J is TRBJ2-3, with D hard to call. The CDR3 here is CATSRDGVTDTQYF. In DNA, the CDR3 is TGTGCCACCAGCAGAGATGGGGTCACAGATACGCAGTATTTT.